The entry below describes one T cell receptor beta chain. What it recognizes is unknown. This sample stems from a study of graft-versus-host responses after intestinal transplantation. At the level of the study: The transplants performed in recipients were multivisceral, liver-intestinal, or isolated intestinal.

The CDR3 spans 14 residues. V gave up 7 bases and J gave up 8 bases; unmatched junction bases: 10. Germline CDR1 is MNHNS and CDR2 is SASEGT. Study observations and caveats: Recipient marrow showed GvH clones, some seen first in ileum or blood.

The assay was immunoSEQ multiplex PCR, and TCRdb's table has in-frame clones only and misses some. The sample has some 95,000 clones; roughly nine tenths are singletons. Sample: unstimulated CD8+ T cells sorted from spleen or lymph node cells, taken before intestinal transplant. The chain joins TRBV6-1 to TRBJ2-2; 7 bases map to TRBD2. The sequence derives from a human donor who received an intestinal transplant. The CDR3 is CASNPGLGTGELFF. The CDR3 coding sequence is TGTGCCAGCAACCCTGGACTAGGAACTGGGGAGCTGTTTTTT.